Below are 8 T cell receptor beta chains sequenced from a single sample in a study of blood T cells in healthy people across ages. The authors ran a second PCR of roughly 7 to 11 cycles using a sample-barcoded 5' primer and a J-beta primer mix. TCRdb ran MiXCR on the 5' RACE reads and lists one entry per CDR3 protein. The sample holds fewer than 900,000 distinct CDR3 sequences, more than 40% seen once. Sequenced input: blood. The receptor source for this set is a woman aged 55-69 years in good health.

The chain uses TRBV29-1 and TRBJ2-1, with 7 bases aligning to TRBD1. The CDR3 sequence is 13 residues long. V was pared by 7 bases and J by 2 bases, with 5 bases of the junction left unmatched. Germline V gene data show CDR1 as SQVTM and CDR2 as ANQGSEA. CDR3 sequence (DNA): TGCAGCGGACAGGGTCTCGCCTACAATGAGCAGTTCTTC. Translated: CSGQGLAYNEQFF.

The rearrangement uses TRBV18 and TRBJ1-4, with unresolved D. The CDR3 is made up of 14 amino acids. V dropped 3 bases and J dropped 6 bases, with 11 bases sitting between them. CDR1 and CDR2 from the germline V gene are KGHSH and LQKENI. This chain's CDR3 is CASSPVGWDEKLFF. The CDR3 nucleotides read TGTGCCAGCTCACCGGTAGGGTGGGATGAAAAACTGTTTTTT.

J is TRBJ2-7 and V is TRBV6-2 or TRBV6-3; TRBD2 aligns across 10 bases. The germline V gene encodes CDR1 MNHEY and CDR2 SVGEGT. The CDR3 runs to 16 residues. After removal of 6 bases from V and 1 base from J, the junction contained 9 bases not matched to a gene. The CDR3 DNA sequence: TGTGCCAGCAGCCGCCGCCTACTAGCGGGGTCCTACGAGCAGTACTTC. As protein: CASSRRLLAGSYEQYF.

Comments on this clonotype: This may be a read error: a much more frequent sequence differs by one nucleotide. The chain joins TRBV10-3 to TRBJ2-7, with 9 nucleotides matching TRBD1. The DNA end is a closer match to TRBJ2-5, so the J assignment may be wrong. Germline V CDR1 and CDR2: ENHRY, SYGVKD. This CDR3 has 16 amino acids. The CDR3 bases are TGTGCCACCAGTAGAACCCAGGGACAGGGTGGAGAGACCCAGTACTTC. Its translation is CATSRTQGQGGETQYF.

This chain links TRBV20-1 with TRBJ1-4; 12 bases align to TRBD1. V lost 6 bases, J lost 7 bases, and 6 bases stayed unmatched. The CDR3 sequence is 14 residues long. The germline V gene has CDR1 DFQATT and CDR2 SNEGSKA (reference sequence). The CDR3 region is CSARDRGRAEKLFF. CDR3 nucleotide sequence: TGCAGTGCAAGGGACAGGGGGCGGGCTGAAAAACTGTTTTTT.

CDR3 in DNA: TGCGCCAGCAGCGTCCGACAGGGAGAAGAGACCCAGTACTTC. Translation: CASSVRQGEETQYF. The rearrangement joins TRBV4-1 to TRBJ2-4; 7 positions match TRBD1. The DNA matches TRBJ2-5 better at its end, which makes the J call doubtful. The CDR3 totals 14 residues. Germline V CDR1 and CDR2: MGHRA, YSYEKL.

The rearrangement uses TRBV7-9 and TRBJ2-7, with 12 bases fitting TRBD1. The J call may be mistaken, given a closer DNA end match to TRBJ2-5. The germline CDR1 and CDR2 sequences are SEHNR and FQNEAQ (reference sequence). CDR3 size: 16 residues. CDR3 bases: TGTGCCAGCAGCCTAGACGGGACAGGGGGCGGAGGGACCCAGTACTTC. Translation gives CASSLDGTGGGGTQYF.

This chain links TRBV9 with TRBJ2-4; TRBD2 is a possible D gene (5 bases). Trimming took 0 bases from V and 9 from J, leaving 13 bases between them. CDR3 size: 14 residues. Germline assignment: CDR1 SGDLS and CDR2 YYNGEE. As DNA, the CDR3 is TGTGCCAGCAGCGTAGGTTCAGCGGAAAGCATTCAGTACTTC. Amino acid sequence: CASSVGSAESIQYF. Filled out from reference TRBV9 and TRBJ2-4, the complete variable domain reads DSGVTQTPKHLITATGQRVTLRCSPRSGDLSVYWYQQSLDQGLQFLIQYYNGEERAKGNILERFSAQQFPDLHSELNLSSLELGDSALYFCASSVGSAESIQYFGAGTRLSVL.